Listed below are T cell receptor beta chains from one sample, sequenced in a study of T cell responses to AZD1222 COVID-19 vaccine. Measured with immunoSEQ multiplex PCR; TCRdb has only the in-frame clones, and not every one. The sample has around 91,000 clones; approximately 90% are singletons. The sample in question was peripheral blood, obtained on day 0 of AZD1222 vaccination. These receptors all stem from an adult in good health. The CDR3 runs from the conserved cysteine through the conserved F or W. D genes are given only for firm matches. Rows may omit the clone size; those that give it use once, few, many or a size class.

V gene	CDR3 length	J gene	clone size	D gene	CDR3 protein	CDR3 DNA
TRBV19	14	TRBJ1-5	.	TRBD1	CASSMGQGSQPQHF	TGTGCCAGTAGTATGGGACAGGGAAGCCAGCCCCAGCATTTT
TRBV6-5	11	TRBJ1-1	.	.	CASDTQGRAFF	TGTGCCAGCGACACCCAGGGGAGAGCTTTCTTT
TRBV27	14	TRBJ2-7	.	TRBD2	CASSVSGSPYEQYF	TGTGCCAGCAGTGTAAGCGGGAGCCCCTACGAGCAGTACTTC
TRBV2	14	TRBJ2-7	few	TRBD2	CASRRTSGSYEQYF	TGTGCCAGCAGGAGGACTAGCGGGAGCTACGAGCAGTACTTC
TRBV4-3	13	TRBJ1-5	.	.	CASSQDRLSPQHF	TGCGCCAGCAGCCAAGATCGCCTATCACCCCAGCATTTT
TRBV7-2	14	TRBJ1-5	.	.	CASSLEFGNQPQHF	TGTGCCAGCAGCTTAGAATTTGGGAATCAGCCCCAGCATTTT
TRBV15	15	TRBJ2-6	.	.	CATSPRISGANVLTF	TGTGCCACCAGCCCCCGGATTTCTGGGGCCAACGTCCTGACTTTC
TRBV12-3/TRBV12-4	12	TRBJ2-7	.	.	CASRGSSYEQYF	TGTGCCAGCAGGGGGAGCTCCTACGAGCAGTACTTC
TRBV20-1	13	TRBJ1-2	.	.	CSASLRGRDGYTF	TGCAGTGCTAGTCTGCGGGGGCGAGATGGCTACACCTTC
TRBV2	16	TRBJ1-6	.	.	CASRSYLRGNNSPLHF	TGTGCCAGCAGATCGTACCTAAGGGGCAATAATTCACCCCTCCACTTT
TRBV24-1	14	TRBJ2-3	.	.	CATSEGLGTDTQYF	TGTGCCACCAGTGAAGGCCTTGGGACAGATACGCAGTATTTT
TRBV7-2	14	TRBJ1-2	.	.	CASSPGPGYYGYTF	TGTGCCAGCAGCCCCGGGCCCGGATACTATGGCTACACCTTC
TRBV5-8	17	TRBJ1-4	.	TRBD1	CASSLARDSGESEKLFF	TGTGCCAGCAGCTTGGCCAGGGACAGTGGTGAGAGTGAAAAACTGTTTTTT
TRBV19	19	TRBJ2-5	.	TRBD2	CASSIARPGGPYEQETQYF	TGTGCCAGTAGTATAGCCCGACCGGGGGGGCCATATGAGCAAGAGACCCAGTACTTC
TRBV7-9	16	TRBJ2-1	.	TRBD1	CASSLSGQGAYNEQFF	TGTGCCAGCAGCCTCTCGGGACAGGGGGCCTACAATGAGCAGTTCTTC
TRBV5-8	14	TRBJ1-4	.	TRBD1	CASSFRDRTEKLFF	TGTGCCAGCAGCTTCCGGGACAGAACTGAAAAACTGTTTTTT
TRBV20-1	14	TRBJ1-1	.	.	CSASLDGMGTEAFF	TGCAGTGCTAGTTTAGATGGGATGGGCACTGAAGCTTTCTTT
TRBV5-1	14	TRBJ1-2	many	TRBD1	CASSPQGTGGGYTF	TGCGCCAGCAGCCCACAGGGGACGGGTGGTGGCTACACCTTC
TRBV19	13	TRBJ1-1	.	.	CASSLTGDTEAFF	TGTGCCAGTAGTCTCACCGGGGACACTGAAGCTTTCTTT
TRBV7-2	14	TRBJ1-1	few	.	CASSSQGRGTEAFF	TGTGCCAGCAGCTCCCAGGGCAGGGGCACTGAAGCTTTCTTT
TRBV7-8	12	TRBJ1-2	.	.	CASSLAGESYTF	TGTGCCAGCAGCCTCGCGGGTGAAAGCTACACCTTC
TRBV6-6	15	TRBJ2-1	.	TRBD2	CASNLAGALRDEQFF	TGTGCCAGCAACTTAGCGGGGGCCTTACGGGATGAGCAGTTCTTC
TRBV3-1/TRBV3-2	13	TRBJ1-4	.	.	CASSREGSRKLFF	TGTGCCAGCAGCCGGGAGGGTTCCCGAAAACTGTTTTTT